This section outlines one T cell receptor (beta chain) sequence together with its context. Donors in Cohort 3 counted as recovered after two negative PCRs, clearance, or symptom resolution. The sample comes from a study of blood T cell repertoires in COVID-19. The wider study: Donors in the United States, Italy and Spain gave samples during acute or convalescent COVID-19. The cDNA or gDNA used as material had been derived from T cells, B-cell-depleted T cells, or PBMCs.

Authors' analysis steps: Cell counts per sample came from amplifying reference gene primers. Here immunoSEQ multiplex PCR was the method, and the copy in TCRdb shows in-frame clones only, minus some. The D gene and trimming were derived from the DNA, and the V and J assignments and clone size from that table. The sample has 150,000 to 200,000 clones; around nine tenths are singletons. Germline loops: CDR1 MDHEN, CDR2 SYDVKM. Germline trimming cut 6 bases from V and 6 bases from J; bases unmatched to any gene: 14. The CDR3 is 15 residues long. This chain uses TRBV28 with TRBJ2-7; 7 nucleotides align to TRBD2. The sample was PBMCs or T cells enriched from blood (not recorded which). This clonotype originated in a woman under 30 who had recovered from COVID-19. CDR3 sequence reads: CASSTSGTTYPEQYF. In nucleotides, the CDR3 is TGTGCCAGCAGCACCAGCGGGACTACCTACCCCGAGCAGTACTTC.